These 27 T cell receptor beta chains were all obtained from the same sample, sequenced in a study of T cell clonality in common variable immunodeficiency. Produced via immunoSEQ multiplex PCR; TCRdb's table is partial and in-frame only. Observed in the sample are tens of thousands of clones, none of them singletons. Input material: peripheral blood mononuclear cells. The receptors were sampled from a person aged 18 to 70 in good health.

This clone was seen many times. The read ends 3 residues early relative to the CDR3; the germline J gene fills the gap. Different DNA sequences within this sample yield the same CDR3. The J gene is TRBJ2-1, the V gene TRBV7-9; 8 positions match TRBD2. CDR1 is SEHNR and CDR2 is FQNEAQ in the germline V gene (reference sequence). The J segment lost 0 bases and the V segment lost 3 bases, leaving 1 base of the junction unmatched. There are 15 residues in the CDR3. The CDR3 sequence: CASSLSGSSYNEQFF. CDR3 DNA, as far as it was read: TGTGCCAGCAGCTTGAGCGGGAGCTCCTACAATGAG.

This clone was seen ten or more times. The read terminates 3 residues ahead of where the CDR3 ends, so the germline J gene completes it. This chain connects TRBV20-1 to TRBJ1-1; D unclear. The CDR3 spans 12 residues. The V gene lost 4 bases and the J gene lost 4 bases, with 10 bases spanning the gap. Germline V lookup: CDR1 DFQATT, CDR2 SNEGSKA (reference sequence). The DNA read from the CDR3 is TGCAGTGCTACCAGAGGGTTCACTGAA. This codes for CSATRGFTE. The whole CDR3 protein reads CSATRGFTEAFF.

This clone has at least ten counts. The read ends 3 residues shy of where the CDR3 ends; the end is completed using the germline J gene. V gene TRBV19 combines with J gene TRBJ1-4, with TRBD1 as a possible D gene (6 bases). The CDR3 consists of 15 residues. The V end was cut by 9 bases, the J end by 7 bases, with 21 bases between. The germline gives CDR1 LNHDA, CDR2 SQIVND (reference sequence). CDR3 DNA (partial): TGTGCCAGCTGTCTTACAGGGTTTATGGGTGAAAAA. As protein: CASCLTGFMGEK. From start to end, the CDR3 is CASCLTGFMGEKLFF.

The table lists this clone with many counts. The CDR3 bases that were read are TGCGCCAGCAGCCGATTAGTACAGGGTCCGGAAGGCAATGAG. This encodes CASSRLVQGPEGNE. The CDR3 reads in full as CASSRLVQGPEGNEQFF. The rearrangement uses TRBV4-1 and TRBJ2-1; weak D call: TRBD1 (6 bases). Read coverage stops 3 residues before the CDR3 terminus; the germline J gene supplies the remainder. This CDR3 is built from 17 residues. Trimming took off 4 bases at V and 6 bases at J, with 22 bases between the two ends. Per germline, CDR1 MGHRA and CDR2 YSYEKL.

This clone was seen repeatedly, ten times or more. The observed sequence ends 3 residues before the CDR3 terminus, with the missing tail filled in from the germline J gene. V usage is TRBV10-1 and J usage is TRBJ2-1; perhaps TRBD2 as D (6 bases). V lost 2 bases and J 8 bases, leaving 13 bases between the germline ends. Germline V gene data show CDR1 as WNHNN and CDR2 as SYGVQD (reference sequence). The CDR3 extends over 14 amino acids. CDR3 amino acids: CASSETSLAHEQFF. The CDR3 DNA, read in part, is TGCGCCAGCAGTGAGACGTCACTAGCACATGAG.

This clone appeared many times. The junction differs from germline at one of its ends, possibly a read error. The CDR3 end is not reached by the read, which stops 3 residues before it; the germline J gene fills it in. The chain carries TRBV7-9 and TRBJ1-2; TRBD1 might be the D (5 bases). The CDR3 loop spans 15 amino acids. Germline loops: CDR1 SEHNR, CDR2 FQNEAQ (reference sequence). CDR3 sequence reads: CASRFAGKGNYGYTF. Partial CDR3 DNA: TGTGCCAGCCGCTTCGCAGGGAAAGGAAACTATGGC. Together with reference TRBV7-9 and TRBJ1-2, the CDR3 gives the full variable domain: DTGVSQNPRHKITKRGQNVTFRCDPISEHNRLYWYRQTLGQGPEFLTYFQNEAQLEKSRLLSDRFSAERPKGSFSTLEIQRTEQGDSAMYLCASRFAGKGNYGYTFGSGTRLTVV.

This clone was picked up many times. This CDR3 reads CASTGGRGAYEQYF. The sequenced CDR3 bases are TGTGCCAGCACCGGGGGTCGGGGGGCCTACGAG. The genes are TRBV12-3 or TRBV12-4 and TRBJ2-7, with 7 bases aligning to TRBD2. The observed sequence ends 3 residues before the CDR3 terminus, with the missing tail filled in from the germline J gene. The length of the CDR3 is 14 residues. With V trimmed by 7 bases and J by 2 bases, 8 bases remained unmatched.

This clone was detected many times. The read terminates 3 residues before the CDR3 end, so the remaining end is supplied by the germline J gene. The J gene is TRBJ2-5, the V gene TRBV5-1, with TRBD2 identical over 7 bases. The V segment lost 9 bases and the J segment 5 bases; nucleotides outside the gene matches: 16. This CDR3 is built from 15 residues. CDR1 is SGHRS, CDR2 YFSETQ, per germline. CDR3 DNA (partial): TGCGCCACAACGGCGGGAGAAATAGCCCAGGAGACC. Residues: CATTAGEIAQET. The entire CDR3 sequence reads CATTAGEIAQETQYF.

This clone was seen many times. Coverage ceases 3 residues before the CDR3 finishes, and the germline J gene fills in the end. The chain has TRBV7-2 and TRBJ1-1; tentatively, D is TRBD1 (5 bases). V was cut by 2 bases and J by 2 bases, with 12 bases left in between. The CDR3 totals 15 residues. Per germline, CDR1 SGHTA and CDR2 FQGNSA. CDR3 bases read: TGTGCCAGCAGCTTAACCATAGGGGTTAACACTGAA. Its translation is CASSLTIGVNTE. The whole CDR3 protein is CASSLTIGVNTEAFF.

This clone was seen repeatedly, ten times or more. The missing CDR3 end, 3 residues past where the read stops, is filled in from the germline J gene. J is TRBJ2-7 and V is TRBV12-3 or TRBV12-4; 8 bases align to TRBD1. This CDR3 region has 14 residues. Trimming took 7 bases from V and 3 from J; bases not matched to a gene: 8. The chain's CDR3 is CASKQGAEVYEQYF. Incomplete CDR3 DNA: TGTGCCAGCAAGCAGGGGGCGGAAGTCTACGAG.

This clone was detected many times. The missing CDR3 end, 3 residues past where the read stops, is filled in from the germline J gene. V usage is TRBV4-1 and J usage is TRBJ2-6; D ambiguous. Germline V lookup: CDR1 MGHRA, CDR2 YSYEKL. The germline V and J ends were trimmed by 1 base and 0 bases, with 13 bases remaining between them. The CDR3 totals 18 residues. This chain's CDR3 is CASSQGGPTRSGANVLTF. Partial CDR3 DNA: TGCGCCAGCAGCCAAGGCGGCCCTACCCGCTCTGGGGCCAACGTC.

This clone was picked up many times. The CDR3 end is not reached by the read, which stops 3 residues before it; the germline J gene fills it in. V gene TRBV7-6 combines with J gene TRBJ2-1, with 8 bases fitting TRBD1. Germline values: CDR1 SGHVS, CDR2 FNYEAQ. The CDR3 extends over 15 amino acids. V was pared by 5 bases and J by 4 bases, with 7 bases of the junction left unmatched. The CDR3 loop reads CASSPAGQVYNEQFF. Incomplete CDR3 DNA: TGTGCCAGCAGCCCCGCGGGACAGGTGTACAATGAG.

This clone was recorded at least ten times. The read ends 3 residues shy of where the CDR3 ends; the end is completed using the germline J gene. The V call is TRBV12-5, the J call TRBJ2-4, with 7 bases aligning to TRBD2. Germline CDR1 reads LGHNT; CDR2 reads FRNRAP. This CDR3 has 17 residues. J gave up 0 bases and V 6 bases, and 11 bases lay outside the gene matches. The CDR3 DNA, read in part, is TGTGCTAGTGGGAGTGGGACTAAACAGCTAGCCAAAAACATT. Amino acid sequence: CASGSGTKQLAKNI. The whole CDR3 sequence reads CASGSGTKQLAKNIQYF.

This clone was recorded at least ten times. The sequenced fragment ends 3 residues before the CDR3 boundary, so the rest is inferred from the germline J gene. The chain joins TRBV20-1 to TRBJ1-5; possibly TRBD1 for D (5 bases). The V and J ends lost 6 bases and 0 bases respectively, with 9 bases between them. The CDR3 consists of 13 residues. Looked up from germline, CDR1 is DFQATT and CDR2 is SNEGSKA (reference sequence). The CDR3 protein is CSAQGYSNQPQHF. The part of the CDR3 DNA that was read is TGCAGTGCCCAGGGTTATAGCAATCAGCCC.

This clone was detected many times. The observed sequence ends 3 residues before the CDR3 terminus, with the missing tail filled in from the germline J gene. The chain links TRBV5-5 to TRBJ2-7; 8 bases fit TRBD2. Losses at the gene ends were 4 bases for V and 0 bases for J; bases not matched to a gene: 3. CDR1 SGHKS and CDR2 YYEKEE come from the germline V gene (reference sequence). CDR3 length: 14 amino acids. The CDR3 loop is CASSPGLGSYEQYF. The DNA read from the CDR3 is TGTGCCAGCAGCCCGGGACTAGGCTCCTACGAG.

This clone was counted many times. Sequencing ends 3 residues short of the CDR3 end; the germline J gene provides the rest. The chain is built from TRBV20-1 and TRBJ2-5; 11 nucleotides match TRBD2. Germline-derived CDR1 and CDR2 are DFQATT and SNEGSKA (reference sequence). The CDR3 is made up of 17 amino acids. Losses at the gene ends were 6 bases for V and 4 bases for J; bases not matched to a gene: 16. CDR3 DNA, as far as it was read: TGCAGTGCGATTCCAGACGGGACTAGCGGCGAGGCAGAGACC. Its translation: CSAIPDGTSGEAET. The whole CDR3 reads CSAIPDGTSGEAETQYF.

This clone was seen ten or more times. The DNA ends 3 residues before the CDR3 does, and the rest of the CDR3 is filled in from the germline J gene. This rearrangement joins TRBV5-4 to TRBJ1-2; D unclear. There are 13 residues in the CDR3. Germline values: CDR1 SGHNT, CDR2 YYREEE (reference sequence). The V gene lost 7 bases and the J gene lost 3 bases, with 13 bases spanning the gap. This CDR3 reads CASALSQYYGYTF. Incomplete CDR3 DNA: TGTGCCAGCGCCCTTAGCCAGTACTATGGC.

Many counts were recorded for this clone. The DNA ends 3 residues before the CDR3 does, and the rest of the CDR3 is filled in from the germline J gene. The rearrangement uses TRBV2 and TRBJ2-7, with a tentative D call TRBD1 (5 bases). The germline V gene has CDR1 SNHLY and CDR2 FYNNEI. Between the trimmed V and J ends, which lost 4 bases and 1 base, there was a span of 8 bases. The CDR3 runs 13 residues. CDR3 sequence: CASSATASYEQYF. CDR3 DNA, as far as it was read: TGTGCCAGCAGTGCGACAGCGTCCTACGAG.

This clone showed up many times. Sequencing ends 3 residues short of the CDR3 end; the germline J gene provides the rest. This chain joins TRBV18 and TRBJ1-6, with 7 bases fitting TRBD1. Germline CDR1 and CDR2: KGHSH and LQKENI. The J segment lost 5 bases and the V segment lost 2 bases, leaving 3 bases of the junction unmatched. The length of the CDR3 is 15 residues. The CDR3 reads CASSPGGQNNSPLHF. The sequenced part of the CDR3 DNA is TGTGCCAGCTCACCAGGGGGACAGAATAATTCACCC. Drawing the rest from reference TRBV18 and TRBJ1-6, the complete variable domain is NAGVMQNPRHLVRRRGQEARLRCSPMKGHSHVYWYRQLPEEGLKFMVYLQKENIIDESGMPKERFSAEFPKEGPSILRIQQVVRGDSAAYFCASSPGGQNNSPLHFGNGTRLTVT.

This clone has a count of ten or more. This CDR3 reads CASSPARESNEQFF. CDR3 bases read: TGTGCCAGCTCACCGGCGCGGGAGTCCAATGAG. The genes are TRBV18 and TRBJ2-1; 7 bases are shared with TRBD2. The sequenced fragment ends 3 residues before the CDR3 boundary, so the rest is inferred from the germline J gene. The ends lost 3 bases at V and 6 bases at J; junction bases unmatched: 5. CDR1 KGHSH and CDR2 LQKENI come from the germline V gene. The CDR3 has 14 amino acids.

This clone occurred many times. The read is 3 residues too short to cover the CDR3 end, so that end is filled in from the germline J gene. The chain has TRBV28 and TRBJ2-3, with 9 positions matching TRBD1. The V segment lost 7 bases and the J segment 5 bases; nucleotides outside the gene matches: 4. CDR1 is MDHEN, CDR2 SYDVKM, per germline. The CDR3 runs to 13 residues. The CDR3 reads CASTGTGRDTQYF. Incomplete CDR3 DNA: TGTGCCAGCACCGGGACAGGGAGAGATACG.

The table lists this clone with many counts. The read gets to within 3 residues of the CDR3 end, and the germline J gene fills in the rest. The chain combines TRBV7-3 with TRBJ1-1; D not resolved. This CDR3 spans 14 amino acids. Trimming removed 5 bases from V and 1 base from J, with 11 bases in between. The germline V gene encodes CDR1 SGHTA and CDR2 FQGTGA. The DNA read from the CDR3 is TGTGCCAGCAGCCCAAGGGCCGGGAACACTGAA. It translates to CASSPRAGNTE. The CDR3 reads in full as CASSPRAGNTEAFF.

This clone was seen many times. The read comes to an end 3 residues before the CDR3 does, leaving the germline J gene to fill in the end. V and J are TRBV7-2 and TRBJ2-5; possibly TRBD1 for D (5 bases). Between the trimmed V and J ends, which lost 1 base and 0 bases, there was a span of 6 bases. Germline loops: CDR1 SGHTA, CDR2 FQGNSA. The CDR3 is 14 amino acids. The covered CDR3 bases are TGTGCCAGCAGCTTAGACAGGTACCAAGAGACC. This sequence encodes CASSLDRYQET. The CDR3 as a whole reads CASSLDRYQETQYF.

This clone was detected many times. The read ends 3 residues shy of where the CDR3 ends; the end is completed using the germline J gene. The V call is TRBV20-1, the J call TRBJ1-5; TRBD1 is a possible D gene (5 bases). Trimming pared 7 bases from V and 6 bases from J, leaving 19 bases between. This CDR3 region has 14 residues. Germline CDR1 and CDR2: DFQATT and SNEGSKA (reference sequence). The covered CDR3 bases are TGCAGTGTTCAGGGATCCGGCCAGGGTCAGCCC. Its translation: CSVQGSGQGQP. The entire CDR3 is CSVQGSGQGQPQHF.

This clone was found many times. The CDR3 extends 3 residues past the end of the read, so its final part is completed from the germline J gene. The chain combines TRBV12-3 or TRBV12-4 with TRBJ1-1, with a weak D call TRBD1 (5 bases). Trimming removed 8 bases from V and 5 bases from J, with 15 bases in between. The CDR3 contains 13 residues. Here the CDR3 reads CASQYGRGTEAFF. The CDR3 bases that were read are TGTGCCAGCCAATATGGCCGGGGGACTGAA.

This clone appeared many times. The read ends 3 residues shy of where the CDR3 ends; the end is completed using the germline J gene. V usage is TRBV5-1 and J usage is TRBJ2-2, with 8 nucleotides matching TRBD2. The germline V gene encodes CDR1 SGHRS and CDR2 YFSETQ. The V segment lost 4 bases and the J segment 6 bases; nucleotides outside the gene matches: 14. The CDR3 spans 17 residues. CDR3 DNA, as far as it was read: TGCGCCAGCAGCCTTAATCCAGCGGGAGATTCGGCCGGGGAG. This sequence encodes CASSLNPAGDSAGE. In full, the CDR3 is CASSLNPAGDSAGELFF.

At least ten counts were recorded for this clone. Read coverage stops 3 residues before the CDR3 terminus; the germline J gene supplies the remainder. This chain links TRBV20-1 with TRBJ2-3; 12 bases align to TRBD2. Germline V gene sequence: CDR1 DFQATT, CDR2 SNEGSKA (reference sequence). V lost 5 bases to trimming and J lost 4 bases; unmatched junction nucleotides: 7. The CDR3 consists of 15 residues. The DNA read from the CDR3 is TGCAGTGCTTCTCGGACTAGCGGGAAGGCAGATACG. Protein: CSASRTSGKADT. The whole CDR3 reads CSASRTSGKADTQYF.